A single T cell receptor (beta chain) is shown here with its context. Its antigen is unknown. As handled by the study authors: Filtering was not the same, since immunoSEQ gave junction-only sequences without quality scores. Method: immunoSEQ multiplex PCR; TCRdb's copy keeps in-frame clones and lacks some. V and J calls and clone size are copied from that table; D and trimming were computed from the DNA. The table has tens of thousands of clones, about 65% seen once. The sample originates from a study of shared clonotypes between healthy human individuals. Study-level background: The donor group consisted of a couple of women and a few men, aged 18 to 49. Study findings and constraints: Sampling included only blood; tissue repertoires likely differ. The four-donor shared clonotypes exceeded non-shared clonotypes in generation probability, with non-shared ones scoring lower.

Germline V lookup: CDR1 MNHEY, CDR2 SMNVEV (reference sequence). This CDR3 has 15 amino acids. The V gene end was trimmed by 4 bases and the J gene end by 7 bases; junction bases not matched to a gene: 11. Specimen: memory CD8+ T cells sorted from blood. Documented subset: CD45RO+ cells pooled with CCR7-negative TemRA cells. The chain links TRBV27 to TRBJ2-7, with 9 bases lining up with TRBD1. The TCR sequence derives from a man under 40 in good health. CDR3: CASSYYETGGEEQYF. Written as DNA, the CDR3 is TGTGCCAGCAGTTATTACGAGACAGGGGGTGAAGAGCAGTACTTC.